The sequence of this T cell receptor (beta chain) was determined in a study of blood T cell repertoires in COVID-19 (dated by TCRdb to between 2020 and 2021). For context, the study as a whole: Samples from collaborators originated in the United States, Italy and Spain and spanned both the acute and convalescent phases of COVID-19. Samples were obtained from the ongoing ImmuneRACE study (first 160 participants) and from about 1,300 subjects provided by 6 global collaborators. The prospective study material was composed of cDNA or gDNA derived from T cells, B-cell-depleted T cells, or PBMCs. A de-identified subject ID, COVID-19 status, age in years and sex were almost always included in the sample metadata. The repertoires were made available in a free public database intended to serve as a resource for research on the immune response to SARS-CoV-2. Where HLA class I and class II types were available, the types were taken from metadata supplied by the sample provider, not from assay-based typing. Deeply sampled blood TCRbeta repertoires from subjects exposed to, actively infected with, or recovered from COVID-19 were included in the dataset. Results the study describes overall, beyond this receptor: How much clinical and demographic metadata was included differed by source and by participant, and the metadata was provided uncurated.

Regarding this clone: It lacks a known antigen. No clone much larger than this one lies a single base away; base qualities are absent.

The immunoSEQ Assay, a bias-controlled multiplex PCR, was used to amplify TCRbeta CDR3 regions from genomic DNA. On the study's bioinformatics: Within the assay, amplification of reference gene primers was used to estimate how many nucleated cells each sample contained. Sequence reads were collapsed and filtered to measure the absolute abundance of every unique TCRbeta CDR3 rearrangement. For each sample, productive Simpson clonality was calculated by taking the square root of Simpson's diversity index across productive rearrangements. The source is immuneACCESS, and TCRdb retained only in-frame sequences with V and J called. Part of the clones is not carried over; for the studies checked, unresolved V genes explain less than half of this, and the remainder is unexplained. The DNA was the basis for D and trimming; V, J and clone size are from that table. The sample table lists around 130,000 clones, about 84% of them with a count of one. Of the sample, more than 9% is held by the ten largest clones.

There are 16 amino acids in the CDR3, from cysteine to phenylalanine inclusive. Only CDR3 DNA remains: 48 bases, in frame from the first base. CDR1 MNHEY and CDR2 SMNVEV were looked up in the germline V gene (reference sequence). V lost 0 bases and J lost 0 bases; the stretch between them is 10 bases long. Collaborating institutions collected whole blood in K2EDTA tubes following their own protocols. For TCRbeta analysis, collaborators shipped samples as frozen whole blood, isolated PBMCs, or DNA extracted from either of those sample types. The sequenced sample consisted of peripheral blood. This TCR derives from a woman aged 55-70 years with acute or convalescent COVID-19. The receptor chain draws on TRBV27 and TRBJ2-3, with the D segment identity uncertain. The nucleotides are TGTGCCAGCAGTTTATCGTCAGGCATTAGCACAGATACGCAGTATTTT. It codes for CASSLSSGISTDTQYF.